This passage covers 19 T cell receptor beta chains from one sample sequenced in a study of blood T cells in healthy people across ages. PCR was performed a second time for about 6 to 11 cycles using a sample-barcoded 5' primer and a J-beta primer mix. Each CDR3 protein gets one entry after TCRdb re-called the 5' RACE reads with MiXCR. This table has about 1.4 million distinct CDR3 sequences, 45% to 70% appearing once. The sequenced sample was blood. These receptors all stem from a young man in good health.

CDR3 DNA: TGTGCCAGCAGCGCAGACAGGGTCCACGGGGAGCTGTTTTTT. This codes for CASSADRVHGELFF. The rearrangement uses TRBV3-1 and TRBJ2-2, with TRBD1 matching 7 bases. The CDR3 extends over 14 amino acids. Trimming removed 5 bases from V and 7 bases from J; junction bases left unmatched: 7. Germline CDR1 reads LGHDT; CDR2 reads YNNKEL (reference sequence).

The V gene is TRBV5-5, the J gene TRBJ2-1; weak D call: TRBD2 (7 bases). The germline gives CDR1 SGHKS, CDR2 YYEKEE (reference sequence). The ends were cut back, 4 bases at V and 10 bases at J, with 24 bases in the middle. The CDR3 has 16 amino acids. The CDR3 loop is CASSNAGTRWGGEQFF. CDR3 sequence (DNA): TGTGCCAGCAGCAACGCCGGGACACGATGGGGAGGGGAGCAGTTCTTC.

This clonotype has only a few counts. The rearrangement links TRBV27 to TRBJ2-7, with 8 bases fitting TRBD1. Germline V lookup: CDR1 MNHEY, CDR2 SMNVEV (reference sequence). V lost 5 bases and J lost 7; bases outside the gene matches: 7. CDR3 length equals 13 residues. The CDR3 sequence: CASSNKTGEEQYF. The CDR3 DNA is TGTGCCAGCAGTAACAAGACAGGGGAAGAGCAGTACTTC.

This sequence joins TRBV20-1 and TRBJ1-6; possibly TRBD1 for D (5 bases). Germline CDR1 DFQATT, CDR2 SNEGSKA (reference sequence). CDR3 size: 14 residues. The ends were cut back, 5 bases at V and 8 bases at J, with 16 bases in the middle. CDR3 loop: CSAARKAGDSPLHF. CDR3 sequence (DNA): TGCAGTGCTGCTCGGAAGGCGGGGGATTCACCCCTCCACTTT.

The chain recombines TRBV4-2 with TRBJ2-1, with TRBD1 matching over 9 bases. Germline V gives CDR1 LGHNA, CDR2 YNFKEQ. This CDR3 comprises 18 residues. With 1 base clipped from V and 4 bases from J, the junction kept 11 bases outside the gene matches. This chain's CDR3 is CASSQAGTGPLGYNEQFF. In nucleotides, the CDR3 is TGTGCCAGCAGCCAAGCCGGGACAGGGCCCCTTGGGTACAATGAGCAGTTCTTC.

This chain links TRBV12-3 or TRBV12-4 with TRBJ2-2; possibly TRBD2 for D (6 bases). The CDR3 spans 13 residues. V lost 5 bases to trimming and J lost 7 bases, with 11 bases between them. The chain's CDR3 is CASSPTTSGELFF. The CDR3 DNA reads TGTGCCAGCAGTCCCACGACTAGCGGGGAGCTGTTTTTT.

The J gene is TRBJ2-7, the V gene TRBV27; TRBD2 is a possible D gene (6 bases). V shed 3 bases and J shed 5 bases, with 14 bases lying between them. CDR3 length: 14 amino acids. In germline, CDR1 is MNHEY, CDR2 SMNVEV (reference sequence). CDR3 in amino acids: CASSFGGSSDEQYF. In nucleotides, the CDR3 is TGTGCCAGCAGTTTCGGGGGTAGTTCGGACGAGCAGTACTTC.

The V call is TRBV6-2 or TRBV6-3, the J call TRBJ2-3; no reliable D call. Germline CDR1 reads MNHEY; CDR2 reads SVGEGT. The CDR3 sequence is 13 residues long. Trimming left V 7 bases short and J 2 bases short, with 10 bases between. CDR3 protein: CASNSTDTDTQYF. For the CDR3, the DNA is TGTGCCAGCAATTCGACGGACACAGATACGCAGTATTTT.

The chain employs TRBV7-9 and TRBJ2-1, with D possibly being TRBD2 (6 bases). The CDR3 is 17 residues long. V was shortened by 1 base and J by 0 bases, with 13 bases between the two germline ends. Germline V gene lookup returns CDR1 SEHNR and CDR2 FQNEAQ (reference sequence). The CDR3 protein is CASSLGLDGSSYNEQFF. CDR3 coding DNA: TGTGCCAGCAGCTTAGGCCTGGACGGGAGCTCCTACAATGAGCAGTTCTTC.

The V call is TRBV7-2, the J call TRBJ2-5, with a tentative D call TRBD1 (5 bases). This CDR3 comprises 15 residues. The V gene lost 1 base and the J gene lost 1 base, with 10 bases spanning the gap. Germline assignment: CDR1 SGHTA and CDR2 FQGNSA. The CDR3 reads CASSLGQQLQETQYF. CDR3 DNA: TGTGCCAGCAGCTTAGGACAGCAGCTCCAAGAGACCCAGTACTTC.

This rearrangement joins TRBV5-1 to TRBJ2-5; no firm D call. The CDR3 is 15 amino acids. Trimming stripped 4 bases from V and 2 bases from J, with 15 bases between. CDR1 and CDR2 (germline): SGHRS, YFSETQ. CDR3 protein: CASSLLEAGQETQYF. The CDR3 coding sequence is TGCGCCAGCAGCCTCCTAGAAGCCGGGCAAGAGACCCAGTACTTC.

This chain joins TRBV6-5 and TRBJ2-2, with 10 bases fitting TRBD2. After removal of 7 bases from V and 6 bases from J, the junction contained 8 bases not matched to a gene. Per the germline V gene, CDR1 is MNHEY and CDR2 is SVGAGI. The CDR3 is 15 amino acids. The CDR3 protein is CASTLLAGASGELFF. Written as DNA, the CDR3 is TGTGCCAGCACCCTCCTAGCGGGAGCTTCCGGGGAGCTGTTTTTT.

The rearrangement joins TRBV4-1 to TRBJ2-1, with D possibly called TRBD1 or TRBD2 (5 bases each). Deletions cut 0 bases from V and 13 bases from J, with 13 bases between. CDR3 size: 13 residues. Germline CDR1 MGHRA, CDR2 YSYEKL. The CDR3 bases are TGCGCCAGCAGCCAAGAGTTAGGGGAGACCCAGTTCTTC. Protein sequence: CASSQELGETQFF.

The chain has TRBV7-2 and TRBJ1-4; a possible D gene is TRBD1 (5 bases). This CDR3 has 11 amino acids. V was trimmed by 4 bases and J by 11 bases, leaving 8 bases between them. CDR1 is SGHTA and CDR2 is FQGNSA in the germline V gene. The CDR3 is CASSSEGKLFF. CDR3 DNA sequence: TGTGCCAGCAGCTCTGAGGGGAAACTGTTTTTT.

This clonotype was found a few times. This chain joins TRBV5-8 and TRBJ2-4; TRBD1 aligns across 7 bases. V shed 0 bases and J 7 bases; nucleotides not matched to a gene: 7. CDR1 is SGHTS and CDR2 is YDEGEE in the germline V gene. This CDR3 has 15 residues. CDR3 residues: CASSLETGAMNIQYF. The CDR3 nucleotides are TGTGCCAGCAGCTTGGAAACAGGGGCAATGAACATTCAGTACTTC.

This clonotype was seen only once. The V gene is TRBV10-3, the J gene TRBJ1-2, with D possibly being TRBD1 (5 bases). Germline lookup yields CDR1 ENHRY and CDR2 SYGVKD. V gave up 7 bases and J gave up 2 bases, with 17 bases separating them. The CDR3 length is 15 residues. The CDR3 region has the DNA TGTGCCATCACTCCGGGGCAGGGAGGAAACTATGGCTACACCTTC. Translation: CAITPGQGGNYGYTF.

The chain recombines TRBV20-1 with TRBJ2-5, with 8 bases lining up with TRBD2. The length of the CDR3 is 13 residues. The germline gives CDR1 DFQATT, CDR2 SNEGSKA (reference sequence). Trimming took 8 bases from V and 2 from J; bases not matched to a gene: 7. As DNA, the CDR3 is TGCAGTACCACGCGGGGGGCTCAAGAGACCCAGTACTTC. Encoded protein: CSTTRGAQETQYF.

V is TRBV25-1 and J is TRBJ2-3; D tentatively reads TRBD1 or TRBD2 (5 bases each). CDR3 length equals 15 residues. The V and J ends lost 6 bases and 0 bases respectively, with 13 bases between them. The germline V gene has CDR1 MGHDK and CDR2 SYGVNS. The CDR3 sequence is CASSNRGPSTDTQYF. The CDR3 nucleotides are TGTGCCAGCAGCAATAGGGGACCCAGCACAGATACGCAGTATTTT.

This CDR3 reads CSVQRGGFYNEQFF. In DNA, the CDR3 is TGCAGCGTTCAGCGGGGGGGATTTTACAATGAGCAGTTCTTC. This chain connects TRBV29-1 to TRBJ2-1; 10 bases are a match to TRBD2. This CDR3 has 14 residues. J lost 4 bases, V lost 5 bases, and 5 bases had no gene match. The germline V gene has CDR1 SQVTM and CDR2 ANQGSEA.